The 5 T cell receptor beta chains below come from one sample, sequenced in a study of blood T cell repertoires in COVID-19. Produced via immunoSEQ multiplex PCR; TCRdb's table is partial and in-frame only. The sample consists of more than 90,000 clones, more than 70% of them appearing once. Source material: peripheral blood. The receptors were gathered from a woman aged 30 to 39 with acute or convalescent COVID-19.

This chain joins TRBV28 and TRBJ1-4, with D uncertain. The CDR3 has 15 amino acids. The germline V gene has CDR1 MDHEN and CDR2 SYDVKM. Trimming took 6 bases from V and 4 from J, leaving 15 bases between them. The chain's CDR3 is CASSPFGPFNEKLFF. CDR3 DNA sequence: TGTGCCAGCAGCCCTTTTGGGCCCTTTAATGAAAAACTGTTTTTT.

In its sample, this clone was seen once. This chain uses TRBV5-6 with TRBJ1-5; D might be TRBD1 (6 bases). V lost 0 bases to trimming and J lost 9 bases, with 19 bases between them. The CDR3 is 16 residues long. Germline-derived CDR1 and CDR2 are SGHDT and YYEEEE. The CDR3 nucleotides read TGTGCCAGCAGCTTGGGTGCAGGGGCAAGATCTGGGCCCCAGCATTTT. Translation: CASSLGAGARSGPQHF. Full variable domain (rest looked up from reference TRBV5-6 and TRBJ1-5): DAGVTQSPTHLIKTRGQQVTLRCSPKSGHDTVSWYQQALGQGPQFIFQYYEEEERQRGNFPDRFSGHQFPNYSSELNVNALLLGDSALYLCASSLGAGARSGPQHFGDGTRLSIL.

This chain uses TRBV2 with TRBJ2-7, with a possible D match to TRBD1 (6 bases). The CDR3 sequence is 16 residues long. Trimming stripped 0 bases from V and 3 bases from J, with 15 bases between. Germline lookup yields CDR1 SNHLY and CDR2 FYNNEI. CDR3 protein: CASSEAQRTALYEQYF. The CDR3 nucleotides read TGTGCCAGCAGTGAAGCCCAACGGACAGCCCTCTACGAGCAGTACTTC.

V usage is TRBV3-1 (or the pseudogene TRBV3-2) and J usage is TRBJ2-7, with 11 bases identical to TRBD1. Germline V gene lookup returns CDR1 LGHDT and CDR2 YNNKEL (reference sequence). This CDR3 is built from 14 residues. Trimming removed 5 bases from V and 4 bases from J; junction bases left unmatched: 4. CDR3 in DNA: TGTGCCAGCAGCTTCGGGACAGGGGGGTACGAGCAGTACTTC. Residues: CASSFGTGGYEQYF.

Comment on this clone: Compared with germline, one end of the junction differs, possibly owing to a read error. CDR3 DNA sequence: TGTGCCAGCACCGCGGGGGCCGGCGAGCTGTTTTTT. Residues: CASTAGAGELFF. The J gene is TRBJ2-2, the V gene TRBV7-9; tentative D call: TRBD2 (7 bases). CDR3 length: 12 amino acids. Germline CDR1 reads SEHNR; CDR2 reads FQNEAQ (reference sequence).